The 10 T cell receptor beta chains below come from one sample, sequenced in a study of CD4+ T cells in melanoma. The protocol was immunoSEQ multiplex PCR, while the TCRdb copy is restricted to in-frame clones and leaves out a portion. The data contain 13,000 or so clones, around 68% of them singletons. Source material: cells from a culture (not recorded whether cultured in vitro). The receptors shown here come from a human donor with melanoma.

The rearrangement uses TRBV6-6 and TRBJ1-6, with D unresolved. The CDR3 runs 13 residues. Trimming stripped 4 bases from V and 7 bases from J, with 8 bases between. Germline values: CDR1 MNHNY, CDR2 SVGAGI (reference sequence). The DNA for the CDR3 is TGTGCCAGCAGTTCCAACAGAAATTCACCCCTCCACTTT. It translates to CASSSNRNSPLHF.

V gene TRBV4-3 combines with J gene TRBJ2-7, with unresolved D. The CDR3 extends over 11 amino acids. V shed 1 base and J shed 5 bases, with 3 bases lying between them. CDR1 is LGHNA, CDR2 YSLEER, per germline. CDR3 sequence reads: CASSQGDEQYF. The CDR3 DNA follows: TGCGCCAGCAGCCAAGGTGACGAGCAGTACTTC.

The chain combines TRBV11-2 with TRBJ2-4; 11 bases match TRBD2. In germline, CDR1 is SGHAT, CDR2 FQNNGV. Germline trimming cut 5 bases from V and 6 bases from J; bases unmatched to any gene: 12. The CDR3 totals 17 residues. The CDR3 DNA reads TGTGCCAGCAGCCCTCAAATGCTGACTAGCGGGGTAAACATTCAGTACTTC. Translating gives CASSPQMLTSGVNIQYF.

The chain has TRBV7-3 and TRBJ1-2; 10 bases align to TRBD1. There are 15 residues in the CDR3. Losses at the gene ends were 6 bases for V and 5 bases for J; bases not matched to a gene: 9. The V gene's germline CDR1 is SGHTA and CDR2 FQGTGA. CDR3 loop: CASSYTGTGDYGYTF. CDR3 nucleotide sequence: TGTGCCAGCAGTTATACCGGGACAGGGGATTATGGCTACACCTTC.

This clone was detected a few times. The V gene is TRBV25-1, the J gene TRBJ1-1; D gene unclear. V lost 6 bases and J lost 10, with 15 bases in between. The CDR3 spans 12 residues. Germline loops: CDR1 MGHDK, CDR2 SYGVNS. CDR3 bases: TGTGCCAGCAGGAGGCGAACCGAACGAGCTTTCTTT. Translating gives CASRRRTERAFF.

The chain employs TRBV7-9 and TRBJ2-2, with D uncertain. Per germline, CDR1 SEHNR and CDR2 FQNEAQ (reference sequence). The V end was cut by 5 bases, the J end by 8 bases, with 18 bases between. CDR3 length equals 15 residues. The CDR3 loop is CASSRKTAPGGELFF. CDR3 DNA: TGTGCCAGCAGCAGAAAAACAGCTCCCGGGGGGGAGCTGTTTTTT. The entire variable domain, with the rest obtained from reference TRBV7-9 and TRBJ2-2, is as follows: DTGVSQNPRHKITKRGQNVTFRCDPISEHNRLYWYRQTLGQGPEFLTYFQNEAQLEKSRLLSDRFSAERPKGSFSTLEIQRTEQGDSAMYLCASSRKTAPGGELFFGEGSRLTVL.

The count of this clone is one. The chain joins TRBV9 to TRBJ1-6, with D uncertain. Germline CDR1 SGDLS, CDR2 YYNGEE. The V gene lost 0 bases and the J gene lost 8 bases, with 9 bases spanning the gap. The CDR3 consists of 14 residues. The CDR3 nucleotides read TGTGCCAGCAGCGTAGGACGGGTATATTCACCCCTCCACTTT. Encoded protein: CASSVGRVYSPLHF.

In nucleotides, the CDR3 is TGTGCCAGCAGCTTGACGGGACAGGGTTCCTATGGCTACACCTTC. Protein: CASSLTGQGSYGYTF. The genes are TRBV5-5 and TRBJ1-2, with 9 bases matching TRBD1. After removal of 1 base from V and 4 bases from J, the junction contained 5 bases not matched to a gene. The germline V gene encodes CDR1 SGHKS and CDR2 YYEKEE (reference sequence). This CDR3 comprises 15 residues.

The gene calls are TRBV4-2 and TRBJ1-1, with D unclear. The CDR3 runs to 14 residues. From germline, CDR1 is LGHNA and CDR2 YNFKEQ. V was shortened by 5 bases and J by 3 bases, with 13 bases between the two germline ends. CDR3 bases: TGTGCCAGCAGCTCTCGGGTGGTCGACACTGAAGCTTTCTTT. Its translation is CASSSRVVDTEAFF.

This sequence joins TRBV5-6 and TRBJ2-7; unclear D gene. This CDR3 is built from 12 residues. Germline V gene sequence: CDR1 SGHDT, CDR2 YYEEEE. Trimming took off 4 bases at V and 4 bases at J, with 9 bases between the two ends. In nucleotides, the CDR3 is TGTGCCAGCAGCCGAGAATCGTACGAGCAGTACTTC. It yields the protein CASSRESYEQYF. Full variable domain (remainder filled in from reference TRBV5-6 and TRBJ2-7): DAGVTQSPTHLIKTRGQQVTLRCSPKSGHDTVSWYQQALGQGPQFIFQYYEEEERQRGNFPDRFSGHQFPNYSSELNVNALLLGDSALYLCASSRESYEQYFGPGTRLTVT.